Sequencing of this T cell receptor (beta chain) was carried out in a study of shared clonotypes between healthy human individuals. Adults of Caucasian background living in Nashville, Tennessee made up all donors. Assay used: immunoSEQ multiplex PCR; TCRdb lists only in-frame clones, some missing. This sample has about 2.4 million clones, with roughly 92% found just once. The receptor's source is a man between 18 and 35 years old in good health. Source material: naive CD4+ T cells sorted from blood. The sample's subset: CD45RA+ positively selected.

CDR3 region: CASSPSTGPNTEAFF. Written as DNA, the CDR3 is TGTGCCAGCAGCCCCTCGACCGGACCGAACACTGAAGCTTTCTTT. The rearrangement uses TRBV9 and TRBJ1-1; unclear D gene. The germline V gene encodes CDR1 SGDLS and CDR2 YYNGEE. This CDR3 comprises 15 residues. V lost 4 bases, J lost 1 base, and 14 bases lay in between.